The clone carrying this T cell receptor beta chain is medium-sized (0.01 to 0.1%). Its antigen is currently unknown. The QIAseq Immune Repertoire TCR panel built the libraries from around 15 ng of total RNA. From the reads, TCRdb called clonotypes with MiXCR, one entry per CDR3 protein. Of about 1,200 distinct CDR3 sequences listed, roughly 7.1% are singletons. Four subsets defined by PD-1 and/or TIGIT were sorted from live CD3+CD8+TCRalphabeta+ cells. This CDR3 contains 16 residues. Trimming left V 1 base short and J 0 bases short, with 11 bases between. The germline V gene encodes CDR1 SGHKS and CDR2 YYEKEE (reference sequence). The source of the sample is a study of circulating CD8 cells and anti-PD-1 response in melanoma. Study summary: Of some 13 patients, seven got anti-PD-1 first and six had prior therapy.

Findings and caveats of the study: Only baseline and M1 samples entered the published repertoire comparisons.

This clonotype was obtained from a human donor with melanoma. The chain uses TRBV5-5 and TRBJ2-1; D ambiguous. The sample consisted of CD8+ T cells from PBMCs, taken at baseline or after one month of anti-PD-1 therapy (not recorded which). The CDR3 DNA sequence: TGTGCCAGCAGCTTGTTGGCCCTGAGCTCCTACAATGAGCAGTTCTTC. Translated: CASSLLALSSYNEQFF.